This T cell receptor (beta chain) is drawn from a study of T cells in Graves' hyperthyroidism and ophthalmopathy. This clonotype was detected many times. Clinical symptoms, serum thyroxine, TRAb, thyroid ultrasound and orbital computed tomography established diagnosis. The PBMCs were taken from 10 ml of fresh peripheral blood. Researchers amplified the TCR beta CDR3 regions from RNA transcripts. A first-round RT-PCR of the TCR CDR3 used the HTBI primer set. TCRdb itself ran the multiplex PCR reads through MiXCR, one entry per CDR3 protein. Of fewer than 350,000 distinct CDR3 sequences listed, 15% to 20% are singletons. V was pared by 3 bases and J by 9 bases, with 12 bases between. Germline CDR1 is KGHSH and CDR2 is LQKENI. The CDR3 totals 12 residues.

The chain is built from TRBV18 and TRBJ2-7, with D uncertain. This clonotype originated in a woman aged 40 to 50 with Graves' ophthalmopathy. The sequencing input was blood. DNA of the CDR3: TGTGCCAGCTCACCGAATACACCGAGGCAGTACTTC. It yields the protein CASSPNTPRQYF.